This paragraph covers one TCR beta chain sequence. This sample was included in a study of cytomegalovirus exposure and HLA in healthy donors. V gave up 0 bases and J gave up 11 bases, with 15 bases separating them. Germline V CDR1 and CDR2: SGHDT, YYEEEE. The CDR3 runs 14 residues. The PCR employed 60 Vbeta primers together with 13 Jbeta primers. The method was immunoSEQ multiplex PCR; TCRdb's version includes in-frame clones alone and lacks a portion of them. The repertoire holds about 110,000 clones, with around 66% as singletons. The material sequenced was PBMCs. The chain carries TRBV5-6 and TRBJ1-5; D perhaps matches TRBD1 (5 bases). The clonotype was recovered from a young man in good health and CMV-seropositive. CDR3 sequence (DNA): TGTGCCAGCAGCTTGGCCGGGGTCTCGGGGGCCCAGCATTTT. Its translation is CASSLAGVSGAQHF.